This T cell receptor beta chain comes out of a study of molecular identifiers for immune sequencing clone quantification. The bulk TCR libraries were made with methods described before and with listed TCR primers. MiXCR, applied by TCRdb to the PCR reads, yields one record per CDR3 protein. The table includes about 640,000 distinct CDR3 sequences, just under 20% detected once. This clonotype was counted ten times or more. Its antigen is unknown. General study findings and limits: More than 98% of effector molecules, versus under 1% of naive-cell molecules, belonged to clones above 20 RNA copies.

Naive CD8 T cells were sorted, and the gate applied was CD8+CD4-CCR7+CD45RA+. Trimming removed 0 bases at V and 0 bases at J, with 12 bases between. Germline V gives CDR1 LGHNA, CDR2 YSLEER. The CDR3 runs 17 residues. The sequence came from a human donor in good health. Some libraries in this study had Jurkat cell RNA spiked in. Sequenced input: naive CD8+ T cells from blood, with Jurkat cell RNA spiked in. Indicated subset: FACS-sorted CD8+CD4-CCR7+CD45RA+ naive T cells. The genes are TRBV4-3 and TRBJ2-1; D tentatively reads TRBD1 or TRBD2 (5 bases each). The CDR3 DNA reads TGCGCCAGCAGCCAAGATATCGGGACCTCCTCCTACAATGAGCAGTTCTTC. It is translated as CASSQDIGTSSYNEQFF.